This TCR beta chain was recovered during a study of post-analysis software for immune sequencing data. At the level of the study: Included courses were relapsing-remitting and secondary progressive multiple sclerosis; progressive-relapsing multiple sclerosis was also included. Study-wide results and limits: Multiple sclerosis patients showed significantly lower normalized Chao1 diversity than controls did.

This clonotype was picked up a small number of times. Its antigen is not known. TCR beta cDNA libraries included unique molecular identifiers. Starting from approximately 0.95 to 9.8 million T cells, the study yielded a few hundred thousand cDNA molecules. TCRdb re-called the PCR reads with MiXCR, one entry per CDR3 protein. The sample yields hundreds of thousands of distinct CDR3 sequences, 53% seen once. The TCR originated in a girl aged 5 to 17 with multiple sclerosis. The sequenced sample consisted of blood.

The CDR3 is CASSLGRGGRTDTQYF. DNA of the CDR3: TGTGCCAGCAGCTTAGGGCGGGGGGGCCGCACAGATACGCAGTATTTT. V gene TRBV7-7 combines with J gene TRBJ2-3; TRBD2 aligns across 9 bases. J was trimmed by 1 base and V by 1 base; bases with no gene match: 3. The CDR3 is 16 amino acids. Germline CDR1 SSHAT, CDR2 FNYEAQ (reference sequence).